The sequence of this T cell receptor beta chain was determined in a study of cytomegalovirus exposure and HLA in healthy donors. Study-wide results and caveats: It was reported that the classifier diagnosed cytomegalovirus status with high specificity and sensitivity in both the original and validation cohorts.

Trimming at V came to 1 base and at J to 2 bases, leaving 9 bases not matched to a gene. The CDR3 contains 17 residues. Germline CDR1 and CDR2: MGHRA and YSYEKL. Comments on this clone: Its specificity is not known.

TCRdb keeps only in-frame clones here, not all; method: immunoSEQ multiplex PCR. The sample consists of 150,000 to 200,000 clones, around four fifths of them appearing once. An approximately 120-subject validation cohort, separate from the roughly 670-subject first cohort, supplied the donors. The receptor's source is a man aged 25-45 years in good health and CMV-seropositive. The chain joins TRBV4-1 to TRBJ2-3; 7 nucleotides align to TRBD1. Sequences were obtained from PBMCs. The CDR3 DNA follows: TGCGCCAGCAGCCAAGGTTTAAGGGGGCGACTCACAGATACGCAGTATTTT. As protein: CASSQGLRGRLTDTQYF.